The rows below give T cell receptor beta chains drawn from one sample of a study of Graves' ophthalmopathy and Graves' hyperthyroidism. A single record per CDR3 protein comes from TCRdb applying MiXCR to the multiplex PCR reads. The sample shows 40,000 or so distinct CDR3 sequences, about 51% of them seen only once. Sequencing was performed on peripheral blood. These receptors were obtained from an adult man with Graves' ophthalmopathy. The CDR3 runs from the conserved cysteine through the conserved F or W. The D gene is left open where the match is weak. Size is omitted from some rows. Given values are once, few, many or a class for expanded clones.

cdr3_aa: CASTHAGATALTF; cdr3_nt: TGTGCCAGTACCCATGCTGGGGCCACCGCCCTGACTTTC; clone_size: once; j_call: TRBJ2-6; v_call: TRBV19; d_call: .
cdr3_aa: CASSLGTPRWELFF; cdr3_nt: TGTGCCAGCAGCCTCGGGACGCCCCGATGGGAACTGTTTTTC; clone_size: .; j_call: TRBJ1-4; v_call: TRBV7-9; d_call: .
cdr3_aa: CASSLRGSGNEQYF; cdr3_nt: TGTGCCAGCAGCTTACGTGGTAGCGGGAACGAGCAGTACTTC; clone_size: .; j_call: TRBJ2-7; v_call: TRBV7-9; d_call: TRBD2
cdr3_aa: CASSLRGAPNEQFF; cdr3_nt: TGTGCCAGCAGCTTACGTGGGGCGCCCAATGAGCAGTTCTTC; clone_size: many; j_call: TRBJ2-1; v_call: TRBV13; d_call: .
cdr3_aa: CASSKGQGFTEAFF; cdr3_nt: TGTGCCAGCAGTAAAGGACAGGGATTCACTGAAGCTTTCTTT; clone_size: many; j_call: TRBJ1-1; v_call: TRBV6-5; d_call: TRBD1
cdr3_aa: CASSELAGGTGELFF; cdr3_nt: TGTGCCAGCAGTGAACTAGCGGGGGGAACCGGAGAGCTGTTTTTT; clone_size: .; j_call: TRBJ2-2; v_call: TRBV6-1; d_call: TRBD2
cdr3_aa: CASSGVGSYEQYF; cdr3_nt: TGTGCCAGCAGCGGAGTGGGATCCTACGAGCAGTACTTC; clone_size: once; j_call: TRBJ2-7; v_call: TRBV7-9; d_call: .
cdr3_aa: CSARQPPMNTEAFF; cdr3_nt: TGCAGTGCTAGACAACCCCCCATGAACACTGAAGCTTTCTTT; clone_size: .; j_call: TRBJ1-1; v_call: TRBV20-1; d_call: .
cdr3_aa: CSAATSGRAEYEQYF; cdr3_nt: TGCAGTGCTGCGACTAGCGGGAGGGCCGAATACGAGCAGTACTTC; clone_size: once; j_call: TRBJ2-7; v_call: TRBV20-1; d_call: TRBD2
cdr3_aa: CASSSLAAQETQYF; cdr3_nt: TGTGCCAGCAGCTCGCTAGCGGCGCAAGAGACCCAGTACTTC; clone_size: many; j_call: TRBJ2-5; v_call: TRBV7-8; d_call: TRBD2
cdr3_aa: CASSLGTSRGDTQYF; cdr3_nt: TGTGCCAGCAGCTTAGGGACTAGTAGAGGGGATACGCAGTATTTT; clone_size: .; j_call: TRBJ2-3; v_call: TRBV7-6; d_call: TRBD2
cdr3_aa: CASRTDSSYNEQFF; cdr3_nt: TGCGCCAGCAGGACAGACAGCTCCTACAATGAGCAGTTCTTC; clone_size: many; j_call: TRBJ2-1; v_call: TRBV5-1; d_call: .
cdr3_aa: CASTTQGATDTQYF; cdr3_nt: TGTGCCAGCACGACTCAGGGGGCCACAGATACGCAGTATTTT; clone_size: many; j_call: TRBJ2-3; v_call: TRBV11-1; d_call: TRBD1
cdr3_aa: CASTEGRGRKGYTF; cdr3_nt: TGTGCCAGCACTGAGGGCAGGGGGCGGAAGGGCTACACCTTC; clone_size: .; j_call: TRBJ1-2; v_call: TRBV2; d_call: TRBD1
cdr3_aa: CASSPRPRDTGELFF; cdr3_nt: TGTGCCAGCAGCCCACGCCCCAGGGACACCGGGGAGCTGTTTTTT; clone_size: .; j_call: TRBJ2-2; v_call: TRBV7-3; d_call: .
cdr3_aa: CASSGGASTDTQYF; cdr3_nt: TGTGCCAGCAGTGGGGGGGCTAGCACAGATACGCAGTATTTT; clone_size: many; j_call: TRBJ2-3; v_call: TRBV6-4; d_call: .
cdr3_aa: CASSLSRSSYYNEQFF; cdr3_nt: TGTGCCAGCAGTTTGTCACGGTCTTCTTACTACAATGAGCAGTTCTTC; clone_size: .; j_call: TRBJ2-1; v_call: TRBV7-2; d_call: .
cdr3_aa: CASSDIAGDQGEQFF; cdr3_nt: TGTGCCAGCAGTGATATTGCGGGAGATCAGGGTGAGCAGTTCTTC; clone_size: many; j_call: TRBJ2-1; v_call: TRBV6-1; d_call: TRBD2
cdr3_aa: CASRRTGWDSPLHF; cdr3_nt: TGCGCCAGCCGGCGGACAGGGTGGGATTCACCCCTCCACTTT; clone_size: .; j_call: TRBJ1-6; v_call: TRBV10-1; d_call: TRBD1
cdr3_aa: CASSRDREYGETQYF; cdr3_nt: TGCGCCAGCAGCCGAGACAGGGAGTATGGGGAGACCCAGTACTTC; clone_size: .; j_call: TRBJ2-5; v_call: TRBV11-2; d_call: TRBD1
cdr3_aa: CASTAGDTQYF; cdr3_nt: TGTGCCAGCACGGCGGGAGATACGCAGTATTTT; clone_size: .; j_call: TRBJ2-3; v_call: TRBV2; d_call: .
cdr3_aa: CASSSLAGGDEQFF; cdr3_nt: TGTGCCAGCAGCTCCCTAGCGGGAGGCGATGAGCAGTTCTTC; clone_size: .; j_call: TRBJ2-1; v_call: TRBV7-6; d_call: TRBD2
cdr3_aa: CATSRRTGETQYF; cdr3_nt: TGTGCCACCAGCAGAAGGACAGGAGAGACCCAGTACTTC; clone_size: .; j_call: TRBJ2-5; v_call: TRBV15; d_call: TRBD1
cdr3_aa: CASSLASVLRGTIYF; cdr3_nt: TGTGCCAGCAGTTTAGCGTCTGTCCTTAGGGGTACCATATATTTT; clone_size: many; j_call: TRBJ1-3; v_call: TRBV12-3/TRBV12-4; d_call: .
cdr3_aa: CASSYFRGQADTQYF; cdr3_nt: TGTGCCAGCAGTTACTTCAGGGGGCAGGCAGATACGCAGTATTTT; clone_size: many; j_call: TRBJ2-3; v_call: TRBV6-5; d_call: TRBD1
cdr3_aa: CSARDLAGPTNEKLFF; cdr3_nt: TGCAGTGCTAGAGATCTGGCAGGGCCAACTAATGAAAAACTGTTTTTT; clone_size: many; j_call: TRBJ1-4; v_call: TRBV20-1; d_call: .
cdr3_aa: CASSQAGGSGVNTQYF; cdr3_nt: TGCGCCAGCAGCCAAGCGGGCGGGAGTGGGGTTAATACGCAGTATTTT; clone_size: many; j_call: TRBJ2-3; v_call: TRBV4-1; d_call: TRBD2
cdr3_aa: CSARDVERETNEQFF; cdr3_nt: TGCAGTGCTAGAGATGTAGAGCGGGAGACAAATGAGCAGTTCTTC; clone_size: .; j_call: TRBJ2-1; v_call: TRBV20-1; d_call: TRBD2
cdr3_aa: CASSFTGNSYVQYF; cdr3_nt: TGTGCCAGCAGTTTTACGGGCAACTCCTACGTGCAGTACTTC; clone_size: .; j_call: TRBJ2-7; v_call: TRBV12-3/TRBV12-4; d_call: .
cdr3_aa: CSAPTGGKADYGYTF; cdr3_nt: TGCAGTGCTCCGACAGGGGGCAAGGCTGACTATGGCTACACCTTC; clone_size: .; j_call: TRBJ1-2; v_call: TRBV20-1; d_call: TRBD1
cdr3_aa: CATSRLAEGRDTQYF; cdr3_nt: TGTGCCACCAGCCGACTAGCCGAAGGCAGAGATACGCAGTATTTT; clone_size: few; j_call: TRBJ2-3; v_call: TRBV15; d_call: TRBD2
cdr3_aa: CASRGGNNEKLFF; cdr3_nt: TGTGCCAGCAGGGGCGGTAATAATGAAAAACTGTTTTTT; clone_size: many; j_call: TRBJ1-4; v_call: TRBV27; d_call: .
cdr3_aa: CASSEGTGHKDIQYF; cdr3_nt: TGCGCCAGCAGCGAGGGGACAGGCCACAAAGACATTCAGTACTTC; clone_size: .; j_call: TRBJ2-4; v_call: TRBV5-1; d_call: TRBD1
cdr3_aa: CASSINGLYGYTF; cdr3_nt: TGTGCCAGTAGTATAAACGGGCTCTATGGCTACACCTTC; clone_size: .; j_call: TRBJ1-2; v_call: TRBV19; d_call: .
cdr3_aa: CASRSGGTGVIHTF; cdr3_nt: TGCGCCAGCAGGTCTGGAGGGACAGGGGTAATTCACACCTTC; clone_size: .; j_call: TRBJ1-2; v_call: TRBV5-1; d_call: TRBD1
cdr3_aa: CASSQGEGATDTQYF; cdr3_nt: TGCGCCAGCAGCCAAGGCGAGGGGGCAACAGATACGCAGTATTTT; clone_size: many; j_call: TRBJ2-3; v_call: TRBV4-3; d_call: TRBD1
cdr3_aa: CASEIRDRVTDTQYF; cdr3_nt: TGTGCCAGCGAAATCCGGGACAGGGTTACAGATACGCAGTATTTT; clone_size: .; j_call: TRBJ2-3; v_call: TRBV9; d_call: TRBD1
cdr3_aa: CSARDWGTSGRTYEQYF; cdr3_nt: TGCAGTGCTAGAGATTGGGGGACTAGCGGGAGGACCTACGAGCAGTACTTC; clone_size: many; j_call: TRBJ2-7; v_call: TRBV20-1; d_call: TRBD2
cdr3_aa: CASSPDGNTEAFF; cdr3_nt: TGTGCCAGCAGCCCCGACGGGAACACTGAAGCTTTCTTT; clone_size: many; j_call: TRBJ1-1; v_call: TRBV7-9; d_call: .
cdr3_aa: CASSLGTGALNRREKLFF; cdr3_nt: TGTGCCAGCAGTTTAGGGACAGGGGCCCTGAACCGGAGGGAAAAACTGTTTTTT; clone_size: many; j_call: TRBJ1-4; v_call: TRBV12-3/TRBV12-4; d_call: TRBD1
cdr3_aa: CASSQVGTGRSYEQYF; cdr3_nt: TGTGCCAGCAGCCAAGTGGGCACAGGCCGGTCCTACGAGCAGTACTTC; clone_size: many; j_call: TRBJ2-7; v_call: TRBV3-1; d_call: .
cdr3_aa: CASRAGGGIGTGELFF; cdr3_nt: TGTGCCAGCAGGGCAGGGGGGGGTATCGGCACCGGGGAGCTGTTTTTT; clone_size: .; j_call: TRBJ2-2; v_call: TRBV7-9; d_call: .
cdr3_aa: CASSLGRLRAHNEQFF; cdr3_nt: TGTGCCAGCAGCTTAGGACGGCTAAGAGCGCACAATGAGCAGTTCTTC; clone_size: medium-sized; j_call: TRBJ2-1; v_call: TRBV7-2; d_call: .
cdr3_aa: CASSVGTDTSYEQYF; cdr3_nt: TGTGCCAGCAGCGTGGGTACAGACACCTCCTACGAGCAGTACTTC; clone_size: many; j_call: TRBJ2-7; v_call: TRBV9; d_call: .
cdr3_aa: CASSSSRRNEQFF; cdr3_nt: TGTGCTAGCAGTTCTAGCCGAAGGAATGAGCAGTTCTTC; clone_size: medium-sized; j_call: TRBJ2-1; v_call: TRBV7-7; d_call: .
cdr3_aa: CSATGLAGTNEPQHF; cdr3_nt: TGCAGTGCGACGGGACTAGCGGGGACTAATGAGCCCCAGCATTTT; clone_size: once; j_call: TRBJ1-5; v_call: TRBV20-1; d_call: .
cdr3_aa: CASSLLWAPNSYNEQFF; cdr3_nt: TGTGCCAGCAGCTTATTGTGGGCCCCCAACTCCTACAATGAGCAGTTCTTC; clone_size: many; j_call: TRBJ2-1; v_call: TRBV7-2; d_call: .
cdr3_aa: CASSLGLASTDTQYF; cdr3_nt: TGTGCCAGTAGTTTAGGACTAGCGTCCACAGATACGCAGTATTTT; clone_size: medium-sized; j_call: TRBJ2-3; v_call: TRBV19; d_call: TRBD2
cdr3_aa: CASSEASRRIAGFDEQYF; cdr3_nt: TGTGCCAGCAGTGAAGCCTCCCGTAGGATAGCGGGGTTTGACGAGCAGTACTTC; clone_size: many; j_call: TRBJ2-7; v_call: TRBV6-1; d_call: TRBD2
cdr3_aa: CASSLTGAGANVLTF; cdr3_nt: TGTGCCAGCAGCCTAACAGGGGCTGGGGCCAACGTCCTGACTTTC; clone_size: many; j_call: TRBJ2-6; v_call: TRBV5-8; d_call: TRBD1
cdr3_aa: CASSFSGGETQYF; cdr3_nt: TGTGCCAGCAGCTTCTCCGGGGGAGAGACCCAGTACTTC; clone_size: once; j_call: TRBJ2-5; v_call: TRBV7-2; d_call: .